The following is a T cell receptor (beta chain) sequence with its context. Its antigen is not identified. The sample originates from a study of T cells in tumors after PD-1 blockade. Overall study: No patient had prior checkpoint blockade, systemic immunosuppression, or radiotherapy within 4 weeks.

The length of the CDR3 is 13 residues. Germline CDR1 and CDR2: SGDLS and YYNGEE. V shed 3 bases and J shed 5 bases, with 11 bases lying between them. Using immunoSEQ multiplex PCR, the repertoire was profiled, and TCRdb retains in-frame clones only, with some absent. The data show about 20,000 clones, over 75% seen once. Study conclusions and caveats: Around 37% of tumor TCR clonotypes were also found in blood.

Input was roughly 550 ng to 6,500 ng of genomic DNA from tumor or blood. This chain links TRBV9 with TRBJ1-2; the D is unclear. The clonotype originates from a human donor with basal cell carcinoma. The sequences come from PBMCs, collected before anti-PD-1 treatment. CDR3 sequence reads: CASSGTGSYGYTF. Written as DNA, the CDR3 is TGTGCCAGCAGCGGGACGGGTTCATATGGCTACACCTTC. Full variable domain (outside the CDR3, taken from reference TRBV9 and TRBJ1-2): DSGVTQTPKHLITATGQRVTLRCSPRSGDLSVYWYQQSLDQGLQFLIQYYNGEERAKGNILERFSAQQFPDLHSELNLSSLELGDSALYFCASSGTGSYGYTFGSGTRLTVV.